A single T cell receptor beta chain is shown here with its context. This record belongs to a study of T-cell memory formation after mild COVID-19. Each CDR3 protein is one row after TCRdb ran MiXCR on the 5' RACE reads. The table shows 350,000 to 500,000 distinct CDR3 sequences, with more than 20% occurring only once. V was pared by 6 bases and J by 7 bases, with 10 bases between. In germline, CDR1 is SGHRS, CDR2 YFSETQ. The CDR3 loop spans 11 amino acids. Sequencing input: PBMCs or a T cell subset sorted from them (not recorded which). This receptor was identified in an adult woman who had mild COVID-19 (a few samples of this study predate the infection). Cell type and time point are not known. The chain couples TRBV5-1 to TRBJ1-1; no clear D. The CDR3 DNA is TGCGCCAGCATCCGGGCGTTTGAAGCTTTCTTT. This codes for CASIRAFEAFF.